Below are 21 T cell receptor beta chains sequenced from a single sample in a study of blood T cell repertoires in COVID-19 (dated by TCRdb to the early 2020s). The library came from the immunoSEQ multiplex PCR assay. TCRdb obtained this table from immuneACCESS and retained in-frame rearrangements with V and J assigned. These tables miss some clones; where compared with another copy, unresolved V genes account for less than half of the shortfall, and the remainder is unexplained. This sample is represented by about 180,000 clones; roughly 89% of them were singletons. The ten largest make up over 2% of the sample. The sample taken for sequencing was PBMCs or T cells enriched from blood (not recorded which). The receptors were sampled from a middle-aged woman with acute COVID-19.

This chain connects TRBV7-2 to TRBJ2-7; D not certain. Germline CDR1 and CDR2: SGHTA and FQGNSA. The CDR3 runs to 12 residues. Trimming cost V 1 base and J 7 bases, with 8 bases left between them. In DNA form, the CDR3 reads TGTGCCAGCAGCTTAGTGTGGCCTGAGCAGTACTTC. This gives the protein CASSLVWPEQYF.

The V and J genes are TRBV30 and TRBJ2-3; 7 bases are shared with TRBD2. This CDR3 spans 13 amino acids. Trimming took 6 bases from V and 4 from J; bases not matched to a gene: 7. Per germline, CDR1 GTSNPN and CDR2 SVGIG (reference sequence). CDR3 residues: CACSGTRADTQYF. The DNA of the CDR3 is TGTGCCTGCAGCGGGACCAGAGCAGATACGCAGTATTTT.

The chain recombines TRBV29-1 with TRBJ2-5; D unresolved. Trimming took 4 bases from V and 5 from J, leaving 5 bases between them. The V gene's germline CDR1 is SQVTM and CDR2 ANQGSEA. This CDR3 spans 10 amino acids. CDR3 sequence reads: CSVGRETQYF. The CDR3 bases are TGCAGCGTTGGGCGGGAGACCCAGTACTTC. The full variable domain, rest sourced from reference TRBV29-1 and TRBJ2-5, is SAVISQKPSRDICQRGTSLTIQCQVDSQVTMMFWYRQQPGQSLTLIATANQGSEATYESGFVIDKFPISRPNLTFSTLTVSNMSPEDSSIYLCSVGRETQYFGPGTRLLVL.

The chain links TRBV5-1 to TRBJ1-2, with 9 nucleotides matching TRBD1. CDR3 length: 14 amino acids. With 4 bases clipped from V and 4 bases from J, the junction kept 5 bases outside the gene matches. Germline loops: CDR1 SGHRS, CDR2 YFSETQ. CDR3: CASSPQGAGYGYTF. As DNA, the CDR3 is TGCGCCAGCAGCCCACAGGGGGCTGGCTATGGCTACACCTTC.

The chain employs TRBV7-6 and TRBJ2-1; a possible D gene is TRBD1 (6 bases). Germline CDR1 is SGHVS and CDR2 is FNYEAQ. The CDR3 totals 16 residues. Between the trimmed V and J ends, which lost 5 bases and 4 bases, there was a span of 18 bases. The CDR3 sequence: CASSPLAGANYNEQFF. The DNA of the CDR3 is TGTGCCAGCAGCCCCTTGGCAGGGGCCAATTACAATGAGCAGTTCTTC.

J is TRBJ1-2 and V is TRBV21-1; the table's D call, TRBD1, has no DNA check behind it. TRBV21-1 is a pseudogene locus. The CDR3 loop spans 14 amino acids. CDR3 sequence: CASSKGDRGRGYTF. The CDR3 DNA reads TGTGCCAGCAGCAAAGGGGACAGGGGGCGCGGCTACACCTTC.

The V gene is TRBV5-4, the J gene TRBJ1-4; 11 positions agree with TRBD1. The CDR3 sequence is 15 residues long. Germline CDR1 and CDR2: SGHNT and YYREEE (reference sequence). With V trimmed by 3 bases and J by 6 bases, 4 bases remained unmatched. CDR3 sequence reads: CASSSDRGRYEKLFF. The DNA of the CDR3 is TGTGCCAGCAGCTCGGACAGGGGGCGGTATGAAAAACTGTTTTTT.

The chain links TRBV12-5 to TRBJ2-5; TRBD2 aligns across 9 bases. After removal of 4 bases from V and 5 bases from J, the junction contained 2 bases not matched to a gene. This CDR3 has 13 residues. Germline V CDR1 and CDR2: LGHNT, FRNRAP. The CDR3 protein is CASGSGLAETQYF. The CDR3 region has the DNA TGTGCTAGTGGTTCGGGACTAGCCGAGACCCAGTACTTC. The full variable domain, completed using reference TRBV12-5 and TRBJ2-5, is DARVTQTPRHKVTEMGQEVTMRCQPILGHNTVFWYRQTMMQGLELLAYFRNRAPLDDSGMPKDRFSAEMPDATLATLKIQPSEPRDSAVYFCASGSGLAETQYFGPGTRLLVL.

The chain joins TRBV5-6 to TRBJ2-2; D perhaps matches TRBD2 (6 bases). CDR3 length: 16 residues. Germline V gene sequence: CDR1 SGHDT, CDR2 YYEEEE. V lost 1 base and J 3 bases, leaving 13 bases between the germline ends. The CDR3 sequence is CASSLTGLYHTGELFF. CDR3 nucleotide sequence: TGTGCCAGCAGCTTGACGGGACTGTATCACACCGGGGAGCTGTTTTTT. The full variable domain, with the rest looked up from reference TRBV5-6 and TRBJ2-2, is DAGVTQSPTHLIKTRGQQVTLRCSPKSGHDTVSWYQQALGQGPQFIFQYYEEEERQRGNFPDRFSGHQFPNYSSELNVNALLLGDSALYLCASSLTGLYHTGELFFGEGSRLTVL.

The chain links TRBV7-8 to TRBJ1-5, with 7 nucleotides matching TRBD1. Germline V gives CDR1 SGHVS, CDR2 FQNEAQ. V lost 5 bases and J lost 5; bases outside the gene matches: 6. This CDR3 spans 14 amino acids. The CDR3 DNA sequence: TGTGCCAGCAGCATCCGACAGGGTGATCAGCCCCAGCATTTT. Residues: CASSIRQGDQPQHF.

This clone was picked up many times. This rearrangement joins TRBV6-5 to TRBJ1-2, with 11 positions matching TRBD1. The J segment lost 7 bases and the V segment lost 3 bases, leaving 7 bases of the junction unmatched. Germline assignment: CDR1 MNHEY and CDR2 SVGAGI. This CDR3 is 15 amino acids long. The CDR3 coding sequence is TGTGCCAGCAGTTATTCCGGACAGGGGGCAGGTGGCTACACCTTC. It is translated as CASSYSGQGAGGYTF.

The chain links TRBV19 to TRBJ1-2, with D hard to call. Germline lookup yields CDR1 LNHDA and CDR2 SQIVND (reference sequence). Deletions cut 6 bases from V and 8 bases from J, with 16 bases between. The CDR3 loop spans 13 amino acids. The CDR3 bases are TGTGCCAGTAGCCCAAGCCCTTTCTACGGCTACACCTTC. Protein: CASSPSPFYGYTF.

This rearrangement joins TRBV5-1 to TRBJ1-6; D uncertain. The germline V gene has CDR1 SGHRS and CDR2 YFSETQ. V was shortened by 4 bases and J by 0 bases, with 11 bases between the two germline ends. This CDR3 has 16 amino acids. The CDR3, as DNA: TGCGCCAGCAGCATCCTTGGGAGCTCCTATAATTCACCCCTCCACTTT. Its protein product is CASSILGSSYNSPLHF.

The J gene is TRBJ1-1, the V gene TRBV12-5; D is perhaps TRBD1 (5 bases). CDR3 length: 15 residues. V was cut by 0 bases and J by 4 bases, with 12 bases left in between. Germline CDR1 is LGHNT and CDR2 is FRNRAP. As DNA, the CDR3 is TGTGCTAGTGGTTTGGTAGTAGGGCAGGGCACTGAAGCTTTCTTT. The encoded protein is CASGLVVGQGTEAFF. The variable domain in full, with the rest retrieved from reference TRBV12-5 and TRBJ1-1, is DARVTQTPRHKVTEMGQEVTMRCQPILGHNTVFWYRQTMMQGLELLAYFRNRAPLDDSGMPKDRFSAEMPDATLATLKIQPSEPRDSAVYFCASGLVVGQGTEAFFGQGTRLTVV.

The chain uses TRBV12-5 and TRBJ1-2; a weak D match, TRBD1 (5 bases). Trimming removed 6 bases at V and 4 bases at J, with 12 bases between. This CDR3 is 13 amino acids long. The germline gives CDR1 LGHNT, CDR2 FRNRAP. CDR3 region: CASGTDRPYGYTF. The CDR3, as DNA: TGTGCTAGTGGGACCGACAGACCCTATGGCTACACCTTC. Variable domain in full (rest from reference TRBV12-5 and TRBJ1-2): DARVTQTPRHKVTEMGQEVTMRCQPILGHNTVFWYRQTMMQGLELLAYFRNRAPLDDSGMPKDRFSAEMPDATLATLKIQPSEPRDSAVYFCASGTDRPYGYTFGSGTRLTVV.

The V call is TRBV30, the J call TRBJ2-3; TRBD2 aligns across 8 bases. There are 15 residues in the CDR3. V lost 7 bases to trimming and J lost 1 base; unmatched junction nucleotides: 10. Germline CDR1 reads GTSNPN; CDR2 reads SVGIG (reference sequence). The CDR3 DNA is TGTGCCTCTACATCTAGCGGGCTTGGCACAGATACGCAGTATTTT. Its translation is CASTSSGLGTDTQYF.

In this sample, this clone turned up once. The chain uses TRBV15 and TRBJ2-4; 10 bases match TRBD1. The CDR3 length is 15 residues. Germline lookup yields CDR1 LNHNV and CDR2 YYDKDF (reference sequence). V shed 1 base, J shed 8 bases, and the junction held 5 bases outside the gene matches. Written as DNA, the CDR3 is TGTGCCACCAGCAGAGGAGGGGACAGGGGCCACATTCAGTACTTC. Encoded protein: CATSRGGDRGHIQYF.

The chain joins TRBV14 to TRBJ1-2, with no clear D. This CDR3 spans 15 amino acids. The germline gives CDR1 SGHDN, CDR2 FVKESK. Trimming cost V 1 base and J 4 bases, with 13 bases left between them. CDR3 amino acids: CASSQGGLKLYGYTF. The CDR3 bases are TGTGCCAGCAGCCAAGGCGGACTGAAACTCTATGGCTACACCTTC.

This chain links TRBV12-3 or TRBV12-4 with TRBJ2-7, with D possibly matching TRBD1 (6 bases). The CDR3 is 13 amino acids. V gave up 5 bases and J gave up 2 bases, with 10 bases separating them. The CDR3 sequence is CASSTQGTYEQYF. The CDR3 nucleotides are TGTGCCAGCAGTACACAGGGCACCTACGAGCAGTACTTC.

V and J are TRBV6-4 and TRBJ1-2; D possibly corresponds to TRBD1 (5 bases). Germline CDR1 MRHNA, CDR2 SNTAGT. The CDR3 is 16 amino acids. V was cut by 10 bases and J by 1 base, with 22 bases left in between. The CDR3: CAIFLGGYGRNYGYTF. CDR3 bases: TGTGCCATTTTCCTGGGGGGATACGGGCGTAACTATGGCTACACCTTC.

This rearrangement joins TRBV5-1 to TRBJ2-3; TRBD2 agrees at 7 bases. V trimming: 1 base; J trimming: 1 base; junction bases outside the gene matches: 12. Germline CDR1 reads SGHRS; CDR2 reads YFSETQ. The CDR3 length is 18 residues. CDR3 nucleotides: TGCGCCAGCAGCTTGTCTGGGGGAGGGCCGGTGGGCACAGATACGCAGTATTTT. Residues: CASSLSGGGPVGTDTQYF.